Reported below is one TCR beta chain. Its antigen remains unknown. The entry originates in a study of T cells after posttransplantation cyclophosphamide. Study-level points and caveats: TRB clonality was highly associated with recipient CMV seropositivity and reactivation.

Control samples came 1 year after myeloablative marrow transplants with methotrexate plus calcineurin inhibitor. The germline CDR1 and CDR2 sequences are MNHEY and SMNVEV (reference sequence). V gave up 3 bases and J gave up 5 bases, with 4 bases separating them. This CDR3 region has 12 residues. The method was immunoSEQ multiplex PCR; TCRdb's version includes in-frame clones alone and lacks a portion of them. Of 21,000 or so clones in the sample, 80% to 90% were seen once. The chain uses TRBV27 and TRBJ2-2, with D unclear. This sequence originates from a female patient between 30 and 45 years old who received an allogeneic stem cell transplant from an unrelated donor, was CMV-positive, and had acute and chronic GVHD. Part of the T cell pool may stem from the graft donor. The sample was PBMCs, taken around 350 days after allogeneic stem cell transplant with calcineurin inhibitor and methotrexate. The CDR3 spells CASSFRTGELFF. The CDR3 bases are TGTGCCAGCAGTTTTAGAACCGGGGAGCTGTTTTTT.